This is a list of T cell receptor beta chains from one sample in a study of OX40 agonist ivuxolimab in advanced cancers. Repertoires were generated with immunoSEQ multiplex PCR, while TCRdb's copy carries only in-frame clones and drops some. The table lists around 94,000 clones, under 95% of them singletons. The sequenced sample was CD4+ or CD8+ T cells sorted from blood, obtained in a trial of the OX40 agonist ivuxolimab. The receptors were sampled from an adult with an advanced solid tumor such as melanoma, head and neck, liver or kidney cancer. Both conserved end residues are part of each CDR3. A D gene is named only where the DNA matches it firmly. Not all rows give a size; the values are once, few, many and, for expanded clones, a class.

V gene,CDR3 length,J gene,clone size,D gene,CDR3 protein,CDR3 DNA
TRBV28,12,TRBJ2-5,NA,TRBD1,CASRTGRETQYF,TGTGCCAGCAGGACAGGGCGAGAGACCCAGTACTTC
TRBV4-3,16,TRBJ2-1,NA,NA,CASSQGRPLGGNEQFF,TGCGCCAGCAGCCAAGGTCGGCCTCTTGGGGGGAATGAGCAGTTCTTC
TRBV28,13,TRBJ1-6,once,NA,CASSIRVNSPLHF,TGTGCCAGCAGTATCCGGGTGAATTCACCCCTCCACTTT
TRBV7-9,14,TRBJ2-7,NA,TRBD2,CASSPGGPNYEQYF,TGTGCCAGCAGCCCGGGAGGACCTAACTACGAGCAGTACTTC
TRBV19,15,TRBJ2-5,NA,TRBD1,CASRRSPRGRETQYF,TGTGCCAGCCGGAGGTCCCCCAGGGGGCGTGAGACCCAGTACTTC
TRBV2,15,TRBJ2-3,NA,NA,CASRPGTEGTDTQYF,TGTGCCAGCAGGCCCGGCACGGAAGGCACAGATACGCAGTATTTT
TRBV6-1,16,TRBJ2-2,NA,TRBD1,CASSDTGGWNTGELFF,TGTGCCAGCAGTGACACAGGGGGCTGGAACACCGGGGAGCTGTTTTTT
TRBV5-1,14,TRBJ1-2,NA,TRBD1,CASSVNTGGNGYTF,TGCGCCAGCAGCGTCAACACAGGGGGAAATGGCTACACCTTC
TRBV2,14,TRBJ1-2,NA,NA,CASSVTGGGYGYTF,TGTGCCAGCAGTGTAACCGGGGGCGGGTATGGCTACACCTTC
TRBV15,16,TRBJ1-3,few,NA,CATSRSPGHSGNTIYF,TGTGCCACCAGCAGATCGCCGGGACACTCTGGAAACACCATATATTTT
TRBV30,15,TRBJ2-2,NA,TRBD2,CAWSLASGTTGELFF,TGTGCCTGGAGTCTAGCTAGCGGCACCACCGGGGAGCTGTTTTTT
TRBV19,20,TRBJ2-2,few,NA,CASSIDRGDRVAGRVGELFF,TGTGCCAGTAGTATAGATCGTGGGGACAGGGTAGCGGGACGGGTCGGGGAGCTGTTTTTT
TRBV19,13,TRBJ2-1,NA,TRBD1,CASSSQGASEQFF,TGTGCCAGTAGTAGTCAGGGGGCCAGTGAGCAGTTCTTC
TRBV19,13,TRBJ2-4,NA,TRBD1,CASSTDRGNIQYF,TGTGCCAGTAGTACCGACAGGGGAAACATTCAGTACTTC
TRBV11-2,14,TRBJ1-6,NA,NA,CASSLFSYNSPLHF,TGTGCCAGCAGCCTCTTCTCCTATAATTCACCCCTCCACTTT
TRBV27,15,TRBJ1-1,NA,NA,CASSSRGLRATEAFF,TGTGCCAGCAGTTCCCGGGGCCTCAGGGCCACTGAAGCTTTCTTT
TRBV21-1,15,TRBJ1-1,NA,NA,CASSRAKTGNTEAFF,TGTGCCAGCAGCAGAGCGAAGACAGGGAACACTGAAGCTTTCTTT
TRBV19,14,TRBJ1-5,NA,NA,CASSISAGEQPQHF,TGTGCCAGTAGTATTTCGGCAGGGGAACAGCCCCAGCATTTT
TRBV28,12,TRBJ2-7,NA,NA,CASAGTSYEQYF,TGTGCCAGCGCCGGGACCTCCTACGAGCAGTACTTC
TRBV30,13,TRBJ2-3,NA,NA,CAWSVANTDTQYF,TGTGCCTGGAGTGTAGCTAACACAGATACGCAGTATTTT
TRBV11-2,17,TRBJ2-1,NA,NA,CASTSPSGLPSYNEQFF,TGTGCCAGCACCTCTCCCTCAGGGCTACCGTCCTACAATGAGCAGTTCTTC
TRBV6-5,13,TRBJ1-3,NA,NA,CASSYTAKNTIYF,TGTGCCAGCAGTTACACCGCTAAAAACACCATATATTTT
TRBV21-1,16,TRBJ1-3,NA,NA,CASSKGTGTSGNTIYF,TGTGCCAGCAGCAAAGGGACGGGGACCTCTGGAAACACCATATATTTT
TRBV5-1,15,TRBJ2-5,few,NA,CASSRIQGRGETQYF,TGCGCCAGCAGCCGCATACAAGGAAGGGGTGAGACCCAGTACTTC
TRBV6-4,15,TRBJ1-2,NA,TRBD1,CASSVEPGQALGYTF,TGTGCCAGCAGTGTCGAGCCCGGACAGGCCCTCGGCTACACCTTC
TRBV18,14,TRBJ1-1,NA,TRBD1,CASSPNRGGTEAFF,TGTGCCAGCTCCCCAAACAGGGGAGGCACTGAAGCTTTCTTT
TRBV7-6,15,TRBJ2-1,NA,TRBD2,CASSRLAGLPNEQFF,TGTGCCAGCAGCCGACTAGCGGGCCTCCCCAATGAGCAGTTCTTC
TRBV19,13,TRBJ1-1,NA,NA,CASSSQSNTEAFF,TGTGCCAGTAGTAGTCAGTCGAACACTGAAGCTTTCTTT
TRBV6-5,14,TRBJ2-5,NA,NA,CASSTSRYQETQYF,TGTGCCAGCAGCACCTCAAGATATCAAGAGACCCAGTACTTC
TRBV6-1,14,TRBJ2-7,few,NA,CASSPSSRSYEQYF,TGTGCCAGCAGCCCGTCTTCCCGCTCCTACGAGCAGTACTTC
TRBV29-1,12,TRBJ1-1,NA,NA,CSVDSTNTEAFF,TGCAGCGTGGACTCGACGAACACTGAAGCTTTCTTT
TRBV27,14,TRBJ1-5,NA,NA,CASSFGRSNQPQHF,TGTGCCAGCAGTTTTGGACGTAGCAATCAGCCCCAGCATTTT
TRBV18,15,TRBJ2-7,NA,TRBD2,CASSPNGRGPYEQYF,TGTGCCAGCTCACCGAATGGGAGGGGTCCCTACGAGCAGTACTTC
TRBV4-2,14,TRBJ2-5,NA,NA,CASSRAEWGETQYF,TGTGCCAGCAGCCGGGCCGAATGGGGGGAGACCCAGTACTTC
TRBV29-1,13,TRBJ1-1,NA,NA,CSVKKGVNTEAFF,TGCAGCGTTAAAAAGGGGGTGAACACTGAAGCTTTCTTT
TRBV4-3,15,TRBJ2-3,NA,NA,CASSQGLVTTDTQYF,TGCGCCAGCAGCCAAGGATTGGTTACCACAGATACGCAGTATTTT
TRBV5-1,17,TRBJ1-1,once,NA,CASSSVPLGGENTEAFF,TGCGCCAGCAGCTCCGTACCCCTGGGGGGAGAGAACACTGAAGCTTTCTTT
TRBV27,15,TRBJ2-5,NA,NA,CASSPSLGGQETQYF,TGTGCCAGCAGTCCCAGTCTGGGGGGACAAGAGACCCAGTACTTC
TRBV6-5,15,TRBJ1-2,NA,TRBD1,CASSYETGAQYGYTF,TGTGCCAGCAGTTACGAGACAGGGGCGCAATATGGCTACACCTTC
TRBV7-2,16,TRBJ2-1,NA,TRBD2,CASSLRVAGGYNEQFF,TGTGCCAGCAGCTTGAGGGTAGCGGGGGGGTACAATGAGCAGTTCTTC
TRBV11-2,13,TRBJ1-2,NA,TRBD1,CASSPDRDYGYTF,TGTGCCAGCAGTCCGGACAGGGATTATGGCTACACCTTC
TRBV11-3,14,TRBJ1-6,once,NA,CASSLGRDNSPLHF,TGTGCCAGCAGCCTCGGACGCGATAATTCACCCCTCCACTTT
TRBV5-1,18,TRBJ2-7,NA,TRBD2,CASSSTGTSGSPSREQYF,TGCGCCAGCAGCTCCACCGGGACTAGCGGGAGCCCCTCTCGGGAGCAGTACTTC
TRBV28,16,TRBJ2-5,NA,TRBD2,CASSLRTSGWKETQYF,TGTGCCAGCAGTTTAAGGACTAGCGGGTGGAAAGAGACCCAGTACTTC
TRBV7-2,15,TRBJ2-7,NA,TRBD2,CASRELAGVSYEQYF,TGTGCCAGCAGGGAACTAGCGGGAGTCTCCTACGAGCAGTACTTC
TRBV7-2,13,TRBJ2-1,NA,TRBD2,CASSLLAVDEQFF,TGTGCCAGCAGCTTGCTAGCGGTCGATGAGCAGTTCTTC
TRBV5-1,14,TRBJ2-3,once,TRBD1,CASSLQGASDTQYF,TGCGCCAGCAGCTTGCAGGGGGCGTCGGATACGCAGTATTTT
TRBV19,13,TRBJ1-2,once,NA,CASSIDRSYGYTF,TGTGCCAGTAGTATAGACAGAAGCTATGGCTACACCTTC
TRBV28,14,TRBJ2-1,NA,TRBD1,CASSLADQGARQFF,TGTGCCAGCAGTTTGGCGGACCAGGGGGCGAGACAGTTCTTC
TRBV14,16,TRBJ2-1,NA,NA,CASSQEGGDRHNEQFF,TGTGCCAGCAGCCAAGAGGGGGGGGACAGGCACAATGAGCAGTTCTTC